This TCR beta chain is drawn from a study of regulatory T cells in long-lasting Graves disease. HTBI primers from iRepertoire and Arm-PCR of CDR3 regions yielded the TCR beta libraries. TCRdb reanalysed the multiplex PCR reads using MiXCR and keeps one entry per CDR3 protein. The sample yields about 440,000 distinct CDR3 sequences, just under 15% seen once. Time point indicated: newly diagnosed GD, antithyroid drugs for less than 3 months. RNA extracted from PBMCs served as the sequencing template. Germline V gene sequence: CDR1 MDHEN, CDR2 SYDVKM. V lost 7 bases, J lost 3 bases, and 10 bases stayed unmatched. This CDR3 is 15 amino acids long. This clonotype has a count of ten or more. The data were also submitted as part of a second study, on T cells in Graves' hyperthyroidism and ophthalmopathy.

This TCR was recovered from a woman aged 25 to 45 with Graves disease. The V gene is TRBV28, the J gene TRBJ1-1; 8 bases line up with TRBD1. This sample comprised peripheral blood mononuclear cells (PBMCs), obtained at new diagnosis, from a patient treated with antithyroid drugs. As DNA, the CDR3 is TGTGCCAGCAAGTGGGTCGGGACAGGAGACACTGAAGCTTTCTTT. Amino acid sequence: CASKWVGTGDTEAFF.